A selection of T cell receptor beta chains follows, all from one sample in a study of T cells in Graves' hyperthyroidism and ophthalmopathy. TCRdb analysed the multiplex PCR reads with MiXCR anew, one entry per CDR3 protein. The profile shows about 350,000 distinct CDR3 sequences, over 15% of them singletons. Sequences were obtained from blood. Receptors were obtained from a woman aged 35 to 49 with Graves' ophthalmopathy. The CDR3 runs from the conserved cysteine through the conserved F or W. A D gene is named only where the DNA matches it firmly. Clone size is shown for a subset of rows, as once, few, many or a class of expanded clone.

d_gene: .; abundance: once; v_gene: TRBV7-2; j_gene: TRBJ1-5; CDR3nt: TGTGCCAGCAGAAGGGGAGGGACGAATCAGCCCCAGCATTTT; CDR3aa: CASRRGGTNQPQHF
d_gene: .; abundance: many; v_gene: TRBV20-1; j_gene: TRBJ1-2; CDR3nt: TGCAGTGCCCCGAATTGGGGGAACTATGGCTACACCTTC; CDR3aa: CSAPNWGNYGYTF
d_gene: .; abundance: few; v_gene: TRBV6-5; j_gene: TRBJ2-7; CDR3nt: TGTGCCAGCAGTTACTCGTTCGGGGAGATCGTGGGCGAGCAGTACTTC; CDR3aa: CASSYSFGEIVGEQYF
d_gene: TRBD2; abundance: many; v_gene: TRBV15; j_gene: TRBJ2-1; CDR3nt: TGTGCCACCAGCAGAGCAGGGACTAGCGTCCCCAATGAGCAGTTCTTC; CDR3aa: CATSRAGTSVPNEQFF
d_gene: .; abundance: many; v_gene: TRBV29-1; j_gene: TRBJ1-1; CDR3nt: TGCAGCGTCCTCAGGGGAAACAGTGAAGCTTTCTTT; CDR3aa: CSVLRGNSEAFF
d_gene: .; abundance: many; v_gene: TRBV12-3/TRBV12-4; j_gene: TRBJ1-6; CDR3nt: TGTGCCAGCAGCTTGGGGGTTCTTGTAGATTCACCCCTCCACTTT; CDR3aa: CASSLGVLVDSPLHF
d_gene: .; abundance: many; v_gene: TRBV28; j_gene: TRBJ1-2; CDR3nt: TGTGCCAGCAGTCCCCTCACTGTTAACTATGGCTACACCTTC; CDR3aa: CASSPLTVNYGYTF
d_gene: .; abundance: .; v_gene: TRBV28; j_gene: TRBJ2-1; CDR3nt: TGTGCCAGCAGGCCCCTTGTCGGGAGCTCCTACGAGCAGTTCTTC; CDR3aa: CASRPLVGSSYEQFF
d_gene: .; abundance: .; v_gene: TRBV24-1; j_gene: TRBJ2-2; CDR3nt: TGTGCCACCAGTGATTTGGGCAGGGCAAGACCCGGGGAGCTGTTTTTT; CDR3aa: CATSDLGRARPGELFF
d_gene: TRBD2; abundance: many; v_gene: TRBV6-1; j_gene: TRBJ2-7; CDR3nt: TGTGCCAGCAGTGAACGGACTAGCGGGAAAAACGAGCAGTACTTC; CDR3aa: CASSERTSGKNEQYF
d_gene: TRBD2; abundance: few; v_gene: TRBV6-1; j_gene: TRBJ2-7; CDR3nt: TGTGCCAGCAGTGCCACAAGACTAGCGGGAGCTGGGGAGCAGTACTTC; CDR3aa: CASSATRLAGAGEQYF
d_gene: .; abundance: many; v_gene: TRBV19; j_gene: TRBJ2-5; CDR3nt: TGTGCCAGTAGTATGGGGCAGACAGAGACCCAGTACTTC; CDR3aa: CASSMGQTETQYF
d_gene: TRBD2; abundance: .; v_gene: TRBV29-1; j_gene: TRBJ2-5; CDR3nt: TGCAGCGTACTTGGTCTCGCGGGGGGGCTAGAGACCCAGTACTTC; CDR3aa: CSVLGLAGGLETQYF
d_gene: TRBD1; abundance: .; v_gene: TRBV27; j_gene: TRBJ2-7; CDR3nt: TGTGCCAGCAGCCCCTGGACAGGGGAGGAATACGAGCAGTACTTC; CDR3aa: CASSPWTGEEYEQYF
d_gene: .; abundance: once; v_gene: TRBV12-5; j_gene: TRBJ2-2; CDR3nt: TGTGCTAGTGGTTTGATTTCTGGGGAGCTGTTTTTT; CDR3aa: CASGLISGELFF
d_gene: TRBD2; abundance: .; v_gene: TRBV20-1; j_gene: TRBJ2-5; CDR3nt: TGCAGTGGTAGATCTCGGACTAGCGGCCAAGAGACCCAGTACTTC; CDR3aa: CSGRSRTSGQETQYF
d_gene: TRBD2; abundance: .; v_gene: TRBV28; j_gene: TRBJ2-7; CDR3nt: TGTGCCAGCAGCCAGACTAGCGGGAGATTCTACGAGCAGTACTTC; CDR3aa: CASSQTSGRFYEQYF
d_gene: .; abundance: many; v_gene: TRBV28; j_gene: TRBJ1-3; CDR3nt: TGTGCCAGCAGTACCCGGGACACCCGCTCTGGAAACACCATATATTTT; CDR3aa: CASSTRDTRSGNTIYF
d_gene: .; abundance: many; v_gene: TRBV5-1; j_gene: TRBJ2-5; CDR3nt: TGCGCCAGCAGCTTAACCGGGACACTTCAAGAGACCCAGTACTTC; CDR3aa: CASSLTGTLQETQYF
d_gene: .; abundance: .; v_gene: TRBV6-1; j_gene: TRBJ1-5; CDR3nt: TGTGCCAGCAGTGTATGGGGCGGGAGCAATCAGCCCCAGCATTTT; CDR3aa: CASSVWGGSNQPQHF
d_gene: .; abundance: many; v_gene: TRBV11-2; j_gene: TRBJ1-3; CDR3nt: TGTGCCAGCAGCTTAACGGGGGAAAACACCATATATTTT; CDR3aa: CASSLTGENTIYF
d_gene: TRBD2; abundance: .; v_gene: TRBV7-2; j_gene: TRBJ2-5; CDR3nt: TGTGCCAGCAGCTTAGGAGCGGGGGGTCTTACGGAGACCCAGTACTTC; CDR3aa: CASSLGAGGLTETQYF
d_gene: .; abundance: many; v_gene: TRBV7-2; j_gene: TRBJ1-1; CDR3nt: TGTGCCAGCAGCTTAGGAGGGGGGATGAACACTGAAGCTTTCTTT; CDR3aa: CASSLGGGMNTEAFF
d_gene: .; abundance: many; v_gene: TRBV25-1; j_gene: TRBJ1-2; CDR3nt: TGTGCCAGCAGTGAATCTCACGGAGGCTATGGCTACACCTTC; CDR3aa: CASSESHGGYGYTF
d_gene: .; abundance: many; v_gene: TRBV28; j_gene: TRBJ2-7; CDR3nt: TGTGCCAGCAGCTCCCCTCCGCAGGGGAACCACGAGCAGTACTTC; CDR3aa: CASSSPPQGNHEQYF
d_gene: TRBD2; abundance: many; v_gene: TRBV10-1; j_gene: TRBJ2-7; CDR3nt: TGCGCCAGCAGTGGGACTAGCGGGAGTGGATTTGGATACGAGCAGTACTTC; CDR3aa: CASSGTSGSGFGYEQYF
d_gene: .; abundance: many; v_gene: TRBV28; j_gene: TRBJ1-5; CDR3nt: TGTGCCAGCAGTCCTGGACCGTTGAATCAGCCCCAGCATTTT; CDR3aa: CASSPGPLNQPQHF
d_gene: TRBD1; abundance: .; v_gene: TRBV20-1; j_gene: TRBJ1-1; CDR3nt: TGCAGTGCCCGGGACAGGGGCCGATTGAACACTGAAGCTTTCTTT; CDR3aa: CSARDRGRLNTEAFF
d_gene: .; abundance: many; v_gene: TRBV2; j_gene: TRBJ2-7; CDR3nt: TGTGCCAGCAGTGTGGGGTACGAGCAGTACTTC; CDR3aa: CASSVGYEQYF
d_gene: .; abundance: many; v_gene: TRBV4-1; j_gene: TRBJ2-5; CDR3nt: TGCGCCAGCAGCCAAGTGCACAGGTACCAAGAGACCCAGTACTTC; CDR3aa: CASSQVHRYQETQYF
d_gene: TRBD2; abundance: many; v_gene: TRBV29-1; j_gene: TRBJ2-7; CDR3nt: TGCAGCGTTGAAGCCTTAGGGACTAGCGGTACCTACGAGCAGTACTTC; CDR3aa: CSVEALGTSGTYEQYF
d_gene: .; abundance: many; v_gene: TRBV19; j_gene: TRBJ2-7; CDR3nt: TGTGCCAGTAGTATAGGAGACAGCCGCTACGAGCAGTACTTC; CDR3aa: CASSIGDSRYEQYF
d_gene: .; abundance: .; v_gene: TRBV6-1; j_gene: TRBJ2-7; CDR3nt: TGTGCCAGCAAGAGTAGCAGCTACGAGCAGTACTTC; CDR3aa: CASKSSSYEQYF
d_gene: .; abundance: many; v_gene: TRBV28; j_gene: TRBJ1-3; CDR3nt: TGTGCCAGCAGTTTGAGTGGCAGCTCTGGAAACACCATATATTTT; CDR3aa: CASSLSGSSGNTIYF
d_gene: .; abundance: many; v_gene: TRBV12-3/TRBV12-4; j_gene: TRBJ2-7; CDR3nt: TGTGCCAGCAATAGAATACCACCAGGGTACGAGCAGTACTTC; CDR3aa: CASNRIPPGYEQYF
d_gene: TRBD2; abundance: many; v_gene: TRBV28; j_gene: TRBJ2-2; CDR3nt: TGTGCCAGCACCACAGCGGGAGGACCTGGGGAGGAGCTGTTTTTT; CDR3aa: CASTTAGGPGEELFF
d_gene: .; abundance: many; v_gene: TRBV29-1; j_gene: TRBJ1-3; CDR3nt: TGCAGCGTTGAAGAAGGGGGCTCTGGAAACACCATATATTTT; CDR3aa: CSVEEGGSGNTIYF
d_gene: .; abundance: many; v_gene: TRBV28; j_gene: TRBJ1-1; CDR3nt: TGTGCCAGCAGTTTATTAGCCGCGGAAGCTTTCTTT; CDR3aa: CASSLLAAEAFF
d_gene: .; abundance: many; v_gene: TRBV29-1; j_gene: TRBJ2-2; CDR3nt: TGCAGCGTCGACGGCAAGAACGCGAACACCGGGGAGCTGTTTTTT; CDR3aa: CSVDGKNANTGELFF
d_gene: .; abundance: many; v_gene: TRBV12-3/TRBV12-4; j_gene: TRBJ1-1; CDR3nt: TGTGCCAGCAGCCGAATAGGGGGGACTGAAGCTTTCTTT; CDR3aa: CASSRIGGTEAFF
d_gene: .; abundance: many; v_gene: TRBV6-1; j_gene: TRBJ1-5; CDR3nt: TGTGCCAGCAGTGAATACCGGGGGTACAATCAGCCCCAGCATTTT; CDR3aa: CASSEYRGYNQPQHF
d_gene: .; abundance: many; v_gene: TRBV30; j_gene: TRBJ2-6; CDR3nt: TGTGCCTGGATGGGGGCGGGTGGGGCCAACGTCCTGACTTTC; CDR3aa: CAWMGAGGANVLTF
d_gene: .; abundance: .; v_gene: TRBV4-1; j_gene: TRBJ1-5; CDR3nt: TGCGCCAGCAGCCAAGATGGTTTGGGGATGAAGCCCCAGCATTTT; CDR3aa: CASSQDGLGMKPQHF
d_gene: .; abundance: many; v_gene: TRBV20-1; j_gene: TRBJ1-5; CDR3nt: TGCAGTGCTAGAGATGGAGGGGTTGGCCTTGGAAATCAGCCCCAGCATTTT; CDR3aa: CSARDGGVGLGNQPQHF
d_gene: TRBD2; abundance: .; v_gene: TRBV12-3/TRBV12-4; j_gene: TRBJ2-3; CDR3nt: TGTGCCAGCAGTTTTCCGGTAGCGGGAGGGAACACAGATACGCAGTATTTT; CDR3aa: CASSFPVAGGNTDTQYF
d_gene: TRBD1; abundance: .; v_gene: TRBV6-1; j_gene: TRBJ1-5; CDR3nt: TGTGCCAGCACCTCCTCCGGGACAGGGGACAATCAGCCCCAGCATTTT; CDR3aa: CASTSSGTGDNQPQHF
d_gene: TRBD1; abundance: .; v_gene: TRBV12-3/TRBV12-4; j_gene: TRBJ1-1; CDR3nt: TGTGCCAGCAGGCGACAGGGGAGGAACGTAGAAGCTTTCTTT; CDR3aa: CASRRQGRNVEAFF
d_gene: TRBD2; abundance: many; v_gene: TRBV9; j_gene: TRBJ2-2; CDR3nt: TGTGCCAGCAGCGTAGAGATTAGCGGGACCACCGGGGAGCTGTTTTTT; CDR3aa: CASSVEISGTTGELFF
d_gene: .; abundance: many; v_gene: TRBV6-5; j_gene: TRBJ1-2; CDR3nt: TGTGCCAGCAGTTACTCGACGGACTCCTATGGCTACACCTTC; CDR3aa: CASSYSTDSYGYTF
d_gene: TRBD2; abundance: few; v_gene: TRBV6-5; j_gene: TRBJ2-7; CDR3nt: TGTGCCAGCAGTTCCCCCTGGACTAGCGGCTACGAGCAGTACTTC; CDR3aa: CASSSPWTSGYEQYF
d_gene: .; abundance: many; v_gene: TRBV12-3/TRBV12-4; j_gene: TRBJ2-6; CDR3nt: TGTGCCAGCAGTTTGGGCCAGGGTCGGACTGGGGCCAACGTCCTGACTTTC; CDR3aa: CASSLGQGRTGANVLTF
d_gene: TRBD2; abundance: many; v_gene: TRBV28; j_gene: TRBJ2-2; CDR3nt: TGTGCCAGCAGAGGACTAGCGGGAGGGTACGGGGAGCTGTTTTTT; CDR3aa: CASRGLAGGYGELFF